A single sample gave rise to the 32 T cell receptor beta chains below, sequenced in a study of T cells after yellow fever vaccination. TCRdb re-called the 5' RACE reads with MiXCR, one entry per CDR3 protein. This repertoire shows around 65,000 distinct CDR3 sequences, approximately 6.2% found once; its top ten account for roughly 2.3%. This specimen was CD4+ T cells sorted from PBMCs, taken approximately 16 days after the first yellow fever vaccination. These receptors originate from a man younger than 35 who received the YFV17D yellow fever vaccine.

This clonotype was seen ten or more times. The chain recombines TRBV5-1 with TRBJ1-1; D is possibly TRBD1 (6 bases). CDR1 and CDR2 from the germline V gene are SGHRS and YFSETQ. The CDR3 is 15 amino acids. The V end lost 6 bases, the J end lost 0 bases, and 15 bases lay between the germline ends. In DNA form, the CDR3 reads TGCGCCAGCACTGATCGGCAGGGGATGAACACTGAAGCTTTCTTT. Translated: CASTDRQGMNTEAFF.

Ten or more counts support this clonotype. This CDR3 is CASSSTPGQGNTEAFF. In DNA form, the CDR3 reads TGCGCCAGCAGCTCGACCCCGGGACAGGGGAACACTGAAGCTTTCTTT. The J gene is TRBJ1-1, the V gene TRBV5-1, with 9 positions matching TRBD1. After removal of 3 bases from V and 1 base from J, the junction contained 7 bases not matched to a gene. Germline V gene lookup returns CDR1 SGHRS and CDR2 YFSETQ. The CDR3 is 16 residues long.

This clonotype showed up many times. The chain couples TRBV7-2 to TRBJ2-6; tentatively, D is TRBD2 (6 bases). Trimming pared 3 bases from V and 13 bases from J, leaving 16 bases between. This CDR3 spans 14 amino acids. The germline V gene encodes CDR1 SGHTA and CDR2 FQGNSA. The CDR3 sequence is CASSFGGKDRVLTF. In DNA form, the CDR3 reads TGTGCCAGCAGCTTTGGAGGGAAGGATCGAGTCCTGACTTTC. Full variable domain (remainder filled in from reference TRBV7-2 and TRBJ2-6): GAGVSQSPSNKVTEKGKDVELRCDPISGHTALYWYRQSLGQGLEFLIYFQGNSAPDKSGLPSDRFSAERTGGSVSTLTIQRTQQEDSAVYLCASSFGGKDRVLTFGAGSRLTVL.

This clonotype was counted many times. This rearrangement joins TRBV15 to TRBJ2-3; 8 bases fit TRBD2. V was pared by 2 bases and J by 2 bases, with 12 bases of the junction left unmatched. The CDR3 runs to 18 residues. Germline lookup yields CDR1 LNHNV and CDR2 YYDKDF (reference sequence). Written as DNA, the CDR3 is TGTGCCACCAGCAGACGCCCTAATGGCGGGGGGCTCACAGATACGCAGTATTTT. Its protein product is CATSRRPNGGGLTDTQYF.

This clonotype was counted ten times or more. The chain carries TRBV5-1 and TRBJ2-3, with 8 nucleotides matching TRBD2. CDR3 length: 14 residues. The ends lost 7 bases at V and 5 bases at J; junction bases unmatched: 9. Per germline, CDR1 SGHRS and CDR2 YFSETQ. CDR3 protein: CASVPGGAEDTQYF. In DNA, the CDR3 is TGCGCCAGCGTGCCGGGGGGGGCTGAAGATACGCAGTATTTT.

Worth noting for this clonotype: A read error is possible here, since a much larger clone lies one base away. V and J are TRBV12-3 or TRBV12-4 and TRBJ1-4; the D gene is possibly TRBD1 (5 bases). The CDR3 runs 15 residues. The CDR3 sequence: CASGFSGPWDEKLFF. CDR3 nucleotides: TGTGCCAGCGGTTTCTCGGGGCCGTGGGATGAAAAACTGTTTTTT.

This clonotype occurred many times. This chain joins TRBV7-9 and TRBJ1-4; 8 bases are a match to TRBD1. The V segment lost 5 bases and the J segment 10 bases; nucleotides outside the gene matches: 9. Germline lookup yields CDR1 SEHNR and CDR2 FQNEAQ (reference sequence). This CDR3 spans 14 amino acids. The CDR3 region is CASSTDREGRKLFF. The CDR3 nucleotides read TGTGCCAGCAGCACGGACAGGGAGGGGAGAAAACTGTTTTTT. Filled out from reference TRBV7-9 and TRBJ1-4, the complete variable domain reads DTGVSQNPRHKITKRGQNVTFRCDPISEHNRLYWYRQTLGQGPEFLTYFQNEAQLEKSRLLSDRFSAERPKGSFSTLEIQRTEQGDSAMYLCASSTDREGRKLFFGSGTQLSVL.

Concerning this clonotype: This clone may be a read error of a much larger clone one base away. V usage is TRBV3-1 and J usage is TRBJ1-1, with a possible D match to TRBD1 (6 bases). The CDR3 sequence is 14 residues long. Per the germline V gene, CDR1 is LGHDT and CDR2 is YNNKEL (reference sequence). Trimming removed 1 base from V and 5 bases from J, with 11 bases in between. The CDR3, as DNA: TGTGCCAGCAGCCAAGGACAGGTAGAAACTGAAGCTTTCTTT. Protein product: CASSQGQVETEAFF.

Ten or more counts support this clonotype. V usage is TRBV6-1 and J usage is TRBJ2-7; unclear D gene. Trimming stripped 6 bases from V and 0 bases from J, with 15 bases between. Per the germline V gene, CDR1 is MNHNS and CDR2 is SASEGT. CDR3 length: 15 amino acids. The CDR3 DNA follows: TGTGCCAGCAGACCCGGGTCCCGAAGCTCCTACGAGCAGTACGTC. This encodes CASRPGSRSSYEQYV.

This clonotype has ten or more counts. J is TRBJ1-1 and V is TRBV7-2, with 7 bases fitting TRBD1. After removal of 2 bases from V and 6 bases from J, the junction contained 0 bases not matched to a gene. CDR1 is SGHTA and CDR2 is FQGNSA in the germline V gene. CDR3 length: 12 residues. This chain's CDR3 is CASSLQGAEAFF. CDR3 nucleotides: TGTGCCAGCAGCTTACAGGGGGCTGAAGCTTTCTTT.

Ten or more counts support this clonotype. The chain is built from TRBV20-1 and TRBJ2-1; D call uncertain. Trimming shortened V by 4 bases and J by 0 bases, and 7 bases separated the two germline ends. The CDR3 is 13 amino acids. In germline, CDR1 is DFQATT, CDR2 SNEGSKA (reference sequence). The CDR3, as DNA: TGCAGTGCTAAACGGAGCTCCTACAATGAGCAGTTCTTC. As protein: CSAKRSSYNEQFF.

This clonotype was seen ten or more times. The chain couples TRBV7-9 to TRBJ2-7; TRBD1 agrees at 10 bases. V was pared by 1 base and J by 3 bases, with 3 bases of the junction left unmatched. The CDR3 has 15 amino acids. CDR1 is SEHNR and CDR2 is FQNEAQ in the germline V gene (reference sequence). The CDR3 reads CASSLGDRGGYEQYF. In DNA, the CDR3 is TGTGCCAGCAGCTTAGGGGACAGGGGTGGCTACGAGCAGTACTTC.

As for this clonotype: An end of the junction does not agree with germline; a read error may underlie this. This chain connects TRBV2 to TRBJ1-5, with a weak D call TRBD1 (5 bases). Germline assignment: CDR1 SNHLY and CDR2 FYNNEI. The CDR3 is 13 amino acids. CDR3 sequence reads: CASSGESRQPHHF. For the CDR3, the DNA is TGTGCCAGCAGCGGGGAGTCAAGACAGCCCCATCATTTT. Complete variable domain (other parts from reference TRBV2 and TRBJ1-5): EPEVTQTPSHQVTQMGQEVILRCVPISNHLYFYWYRQILGQKVEFLVSFYNNEISEKSEIFDDQFSVERPDGSNFTLKIRSTKLEDSAMYFCASSGESRQPHHFGDGTRLSIL.

This clonotype was counted at least ten times. V and J are TRBV4-1 and TRBJ2-5, with D perhaps being TRBD1 or TRBD2 (7 bases each). Between the trimmed V and J ends, which lost 1 base and 10 bases, there was a span of 22 bases. Germline V CDR1 and CDR2: MGHRA, YSYEKL. The CDR3 covers 16 residues. The chain's CDR3 is CASSQANMGAGGDQYF. The CDR3 nucleotides are TGCGCCAGCAGCCAAGCTAACATGGGGGCAGGGGGGGACCAGTACTTC.

This clonotype was observed many times. This chain links TRBV20-1 with TRBJ2-5; D is uncertain. Germline CDR1 and CDR2: DFQATT and SNEGSKA (reference sequence). The V end was cut by 3 bases, the J end by 1 base, with 6 bases between. This CDR3 comprises 12 residues. CDR3 protein: CSASRTQETQYF. DNA for the CDR3: TGCAGTGCTAGTCGCACCCAAGAGACCCAGTACTTC.

This clonotype was seen many times. The chain combines TRBV5-1 with TRBJ2-7, with 8 bases identical to TRBD1. The germline V gene has CDR1 SGHRS and CDR2 YFSETQ. The ends lost 7 bases at V and 4 bases at J; junction bases unmatched: 7. This CDR3 is built from 13 residues. CDR3 protein: CASGVDRGYEQYV. Here the CDR3 DNA reads TGCGCCAGCGGTGTCGACAGGGGTTACGAGCAGTACGTC.

This clonotype was found many times. The chain joins TRBV20-1 to TRBJ2-3; 8 bases match TRBD2. From germline, CDR1 is DFQATT and CDR2 SNEGSKA (reference sequence). This CDR3 is 13 amino acids long. V dropped 3 bases and J dropped 5; count of bases not matched to a gene: 4. The CDR3 DNA follows: TGCAGTGCTAGCGGGGGGGCAAGAGATACGCAGTATTTT. It yields the protein CSASGGARDTQYF.

This clonotype was observed many times. V and J are TRBV19 and TRBJ2-6; 7 bases line up with TRBD1. V gave up 6 bases and J gave up 1 base; unmatched junction bases: 0. This CDR3 spans 14 amino acids. Germline V gene data show CDR1 as LNHDA and CDR2 as SQIVND (reference sequence). CDR3 in amino acids: CASRQGSGANVLTF. Here the CDR3 DNA reads TGTGCCAGTAGACAGGGGTCTGGGGCCAACGTCCTGACTTTC.

This clonotype was counted many times. This chain uses TRBV11-2 with TRBJ2-7; 11 bases agree with TRBD2. V gave up 7 bases and J gave up 6 bases; unmatched junction bases: 20. The V gene's germline CDR1 is SGHAT and CDR2 FQNNGV. This CDR3 comprises 18 residues. The CDR3 spells CASTTAPLAGGPGSEQYF. The DNA of the CDR3 is TGTGCCAGCACAACGGCGCCTTTAGCGGGGGGGCCGGGATCCGAGCAGTACTTC.

This clonotype has a count of ten or more. This chain links TRBV7-2 with TRBJ2-7, with D unresolved. Germline loops: CDR1 SGHTA, CDR2 FQGNSA. V was pared by 5 bases and J by 3 bases, with 11 bases between. CDR3 length: 13 amino acids. CDR3 residues: CASSGRQSYEQYF. CDR3 in DNA: TGTGCCAGCAGCGGACGACAAAGCTACGAGCAGTACTTC.

This clonotype has at least ten counts. The chain is built from TRBV5-4 and TRBJ2-3; 10 bases line up with TRBD2. Trimming took 5 bases from V and 1 from J; bases not matched to a gene: 4. Germline V gene lookup returns CDR1 SGHNT and CDR2 YYREEE (reference sequence). This CDR3 is built from 15 residues. CDR3 sequence: CASRPGTSGTDTQYF. CDR3 DNA sequence: TGTGCCAGCAGACCCGGGACTAGCGGCACAGATACGCAGTATTTT.

The table lists this clonotype with many counts. The chain has TRBV18 and TRBJ1-2; D gene unclear. V lost 2 bases, J lost 0 bases, and 13 bases lay in between. CDR1 is KGHSH, CDR2 LQKENI, per germline. CDR3 size: 16 residues. CDR3 sequence reads: CASSPFDDGTNYGYTF. The CDR3 region has the DNA TGTGCCAGCTCACCATTCGATGACGGGACTAACTATGGCTACACCTTC.

This clonotype was seen many times. V gene TRBV12-3 or TRBV12-4 combines with J gene TRBJ1-4; D not certain. The CDR3 extends over 12 amino acids. V dropped 4 bases and J dropped 13 bases, with 13 bases sitting between them. DNA for the CDR3: TGTGCCAGCAGTTCCCGCAGCGGACGACTGTTTTTT. Translation: CASSSRSGRLFF.

This clonotype came up many times. This chain joins TRBV20-1 and TRBJ2-3; D uncertain. Germline V gene sequence: CDR1 DFQATT, CDR2 SNEGSKA (reference sequence). The CDR3 is made up of 12 amino acids. Trimming removed 1 base from V and 6 bases from J, with 8 bases in between. CDR3 protein: CSARGSWDTQYF. DNA of the CDR3: TGCAGTGCTAGAGGGTCGTGGGATACGCAGTATTTT.

This clonotype came up many times. V gene TRBV5-1 combines with J gene TRBJ2-1; the match to TRBD2 covers 8 bases. Germline CDR1 and CDR2: SGHRS and YFSETQ. The CDR3 has 15 residues. V lost 0 bases, J lost 3 bases, and 2 bases stayed unmatched. CDR3 sequence: CASSLGAGGYNEQFF. The CDR3 coding sequence is TGCGCCAGCAGCTTGGGGGCGGGGGGCTACAATGAGCAGTTCTTC.

This clonotype occurred many times. In DNA form, the CDR3 reads TGCAGTGTGCAAGACAGGGTAGATAACTATGGCTACACCTTC. It translates to CSVQDRVDNYGYTF. V and J are TRBV20-1 and TRBJ1-2; 7 bases match TRBD1. J gave up 1 base and V 7 bases, and 9 bases lay outside the gene matches. Germline CDR1 is DFQATT and CDR2 is SNEGSKA (reference sequence). The CDR3 runs to 14 residues.

V usage is TRBV28 and J usage is TRBJ2-6, with D possibly being TRBD2 (5 bases). CDR1 is MDHEN and CDR2 is SYDVKM in the germline V gene. V lost 6 bases and J 2 bases, leaving 11 bases between the germline ends. This CDR3 spans 15 amino acids. The DNA for the CDR3 is TGTGCCAGCAGAGGAAAGGGAGCTGGGGCCAACGTCCTGACTTTC. This codes for CASRGKGAGANVLTF.

The J gene is TRBJ2-2, the V gene TRBV5-1, with D uncertain. Germline-derived CDR1 and CDR2 are SGHRS and YFSETQ. Trimming shortened V by 0 bases and J by 2 bases, and 8 bases separated the two germline ends. This CDR3 spans 15 amino acids. The CDR3 DNA follows: TGCGCCAGCAGCTTGGACGGACCTAACACCGGGGAGCTGTTTTTT. It translates to CASSLDGPNTGELFF.

This clonotype appeared many times. This chain joins TRBV12-3 or TRBV12-4 and TRBJ2-1, with unresolved D. The V gene lost 6 bases and the J gene lost 15 bases, with 15 bases spanning the gap. The CDR3 sequence is 11 residues long. CDR3 region: CASRDLAGLFF. Written as DNA, the CDR3 is TGTGCCAGCAGGGACCTGGCTGGGCTGTTCTTC.

V is TRBV4-3 and J is TRBJ1-2; tentative D call: TRBD1 (6 bases). The V end lost 4 bases, the J end lost 1 base, and 22 bases lay between the germline ends. The V gene's germline CDR1 is LGHNA and CDR2 YSLEER. This CDR3 comprises 18 residues. CDR3 in DNA: TGCGCCAGCAGCCTTAATGTTGGACAGATGATGCTTAACTATGGCTACACCTTC. The encoded protein is CASSLNVGQMMLNYGYTF.

This clonotype was observed many times. The CDR3 is CASGAYNQPQHF. Here the CDR3 DNA reads TGTGCCAGCGGGGCCTACAATCAGCCCCAGCATTTT. The chain is built from TRBV12-3 or TRBV12-4 and TRBJ1-5; a possible D gene is TRBD1 (5 bases). The CDR3 sequence is 12 residues long. The V end was cut by 8 bases, the J end by 3 bases, with 8 bases between.

This clonotype has ten or more counts. The rearrangement links TRBV2 to TRBJ2-3; D is possibly TRBD1 (5 bases). Deletions cut 4 bases from V and 3 bases from J, with 17 bases between. The V gene's germline CDR1 is SNHLY and CDR2 FYNNEI. This CDR3 is built from 16 residues. The CDR3: CASSADSLRVTDTQYF. For the CDR3, the DNA is TGTGCCAGCAGTGCCGACAGCCTTAGGGTGACAGATACGCAGTATTTT.